Each of the 9 T cell receptor beta chains below was sequenced from the same sample in a study of T cells in Graves' hyperthyroidism and ophthalmopathy. TCR beta CDR3 regions were amplified from RNA transcripts. During a first-round RT-PCR of the TCR CDR3, the HTBI primer set was used. Each CDR3 protein gets one entry after TCRdb re-called the multiplex PCR reads with MiXCR. Counted here are about 580,000 distinct CDR3 sequences, around 42% occurring once; the ten biggest clones make up about 8.3%. The sample consisted of peripheral blood or thyroid tissue (not recorded which). Receptors originate from a woman aged 18-35 years with Graves' hyperthyroidism.

This clonotype has ten or more counts. The V gene is TRBV4-1, the J gene TRBJ2-5; D may be TRBD2 (5 bases). This CDR3 region has 15 residues. The V end lost 0 bases, the J end lost 5 bases, and 13 bases lay between the germline ends. Looked up from germline, CDR1 is MGHRA and CDR2 is YSYEKL. DNA of the CDR3: TGCGCCAGCAGCCAAGATGAGTCTAGCCGCGAGACCCAGTACTTC. The encoded protein is CASSQDESSRETQYF.

This chain joins TRBV7-4 and TRBJ1-2; 9 bases fit TRBD1. Germline V lookup: CDR1 SGHVT, CDR2 SQSDAQ. Germline trimming cut 5 bases from V and 6 bases from J; bases unmatched to any gene: 13. CDR3 length equals 16 residues. The CDR3 nucleotides read TGTGCCAGCAGCAAGTGGACAGGGGACGATGAGCATGGCTACACCTTC. Its protein product is CASSKWTGDDEHGYTF.

CDR3 DNA sequence: TGTGCCAGTAGTATTCAATACCAGACAGGGAAAAACATTCAGTACTTC. This codes for CASSIQYQTGKNIQYF. The V and J genes are TRBV19 and TRBJ2-4; 7 nucleotides agree with TRBD1. The CDR3 has 16 residues. The germline V gene encodes CDR1 LNHDA and CDR2 SQIVND (reference sequence). V lost 3 bases, J lost 4 bases, and 9 bases stayed unmatched.

This sequence joins TRBV7-9 and TRBJ2-7; D ambiguous. Judging by the DNA end, TRBJ2-1 fits better; the J call may be wrong. Germline V gene sequence: CDR1 SEHNR, CDR2 FQNEAQ (reference sequence). The CDR3 is made up of 16 amino acids. The CDR3 DNA reads TGTGCCAGCAGCTTAGATGGGATCCTCTCCTACAATGAGCAGTTCTTC. This sequence encodes CASSLDGILSYNEQFF.

V and J are TRBV10-2 and TRBJ1-2, with 8 bases that match TRBD1. The CDR3 consists of 13 residues. Germline lookup yields CDR1 WSHSY and CDR2 SAAADI. Germline trimming cut 0 bases from V and 9 bases from J; bases unmatched to any gene: 3. CDR3 sequence: CASSESTGDRYTF. In DNA, the CDR3 is TGCGCCAGCAGTGAGTCGACAGGGGATCGCTACACCTTC.

This clonotype has ten or more counts. V gene TRBV16 combines with J gene TRBJ2-5; TRBD1 aligns across 8 bases. This CDR3 is 17 amino acids long. Germline V gives CDR1 KGHSY, CDR2 FQNENV. V trimming: 1 base; J trimming: 5 bases; junction bases outside the gene matches: 12. DNA of the CDR3: TGTGCCAGCAGCCAATTTCTCCTAAGGACAGGGTCTGAGACCCAGTACTTC. Protein: CASSQFLLRTGSETQYF.

The chain recombines TRBV29-1 with TRBJ1-2; 7 bases line up with TRBD1. Per the germline V gene, CDR1 is SQVTM and CDR2 is ANQGSEA. The CDR3 is 14 amino acids. With V trimmed by 0 bases and J by 12 bases, 13 bases remained unmatched. DNA of the CDR3: TGCAGCGTTGAAGATCAGCGACAGGGTATTTCCGACACCTTC. Translated: CSVEDQRQGISDTF.

This clonotype showed up many times. This rearrangement joins TRBV24-1 to TRBJ2-7; unclear D gene. The V and J ends lost 3 bases and 2 bases respectively, with 7 bases between them. The length of the CDR3 is 13 residues. Germline CDR1 is KGHDR and CDR2 is SFDVKD. The chain's CDR3 is CATSDVQTYEQYF. CDR3 DNA sequence: TGTGCCACCAGTGATGTCCAAACCTACGAGCAGTACTTC.

Note on this clonotype: One end of the junction fails to match germline, which may point to a read error. The rearrangement uses TRBV29-1 and TRBJ1-2; a possible D gene is TRBD1 (6 bases). This CDR3 contains 12 residues. CDR1 SQVTM and CDR2 ANQGSEA come from the germline V gene. The CDR3 protein is CSLGRGSYSYTF. In DNA, the CDR3 is TGCAGCTTAGGGAGGGGGTCCTATAGCTACACCTTC.